This TCR beta chain emerged from a study of cytomegalovirus exposure and HLA in healthy donors. Overall study results and limits: A list of approximately 150 TCR beta chains associated with cytomegalovirus was given. CMV serostatus stood as the only immune exposure information on hand. It was reported in a later analysis that an Asian-associated ancestry cluster showed fewer N-insertions than the approximately 670-donor mean. Testing in vitro showed three CMV-associated chains specific for CMV antigens.

On this clone: Its antigen is not identified.

In the PCR, 60 Vbeta and 13 Jbeta primers were used. The assay was immunoSEQ multiplex PCR, and TCRdb's table has in-frame clones only and misses some. This sample's clone table lists about 72,000 clones. The receptor comes from a man in his fifties in good health and CMV-seropositive. The sequencing sample was made of PBMCs.

The CDR3 spells CASSYPGQKTQYF. In DNA form, the CDR3 reads TGTGCCAGCAGTTACCCGGGACAGAAGACCCAGTACTTC. The J gene is TRBJ2-5, the V gene TRBV28, with TRBD1 matching 7 bases. The CDR3 runs to 13 residues. J gave up 6 bases and V 4 bases, and 5 bases lay outside the gene matches. Germline V CDR1 and CDR2: MDHEN, SYDVKM. The complete variable domain, with remaining parts taken from reference TRBV28 and TRBJ2-5, reads DVKVTQSSRYLVKRTGEKVFLECVQDMDHENMFWYRQDPGLGLRLIYFSYDVKMKEKGDIPEGYSVSREKKERFSLILESASTNQTSMYLCASSYPGQKTQYFGPGTRLLVL.